Listed here is a single T cell receptor beta chain. Its antigen remains undetermined. One base away there is no much larger clone; base qualities are not given. Genomic DNA was isolated from the sorted cells so that the TCRbeta CDR3 region could be sequenced. TCRbeta CDR3 regions were sequenced using the immunoSEQ Assay. This is the immuneACCESS table as TCRdb keeps it, with only in-frame sequences that have V and J called. A part of the clones is gone; compared with another copy, unresolved V genes explain less than half, and the rest is unexplained. The sample records some 80,000 clones, approximately 95% of which are singletons. The top ten constitute around 20% of the sample. This specimen comes from a study of OX40 agonist ivuxolimab in advanced cancers. For context, the study as a whole: Ivuxolimab was an agonistic, fully human IgG2 monoclonal antibody directed against OX40 (CD134), a costimulatory receptor. The purpose of peripheral TCRbeta sequencing was to test whether ivuxolimab changed TCR sequence diversity and led to clonal T-cell expansion. Among the roughly 50 dose-escalation patients, about 19 had hepatocellular carcinoma, roughly 15 melanoma, 9 renal cell carcinoma and 9 head and neck cancer. Patients were allowed to have had prior anti-PD-1, anti-PD-L1 or anti-CTLA-4 therapy, and approximately 40% of the dose-escalation patients had been treated with checkpoint inhibitors. Intravenous ivuxolimab was administered to patients every 2 weeks at six dose levels: 0.01, 0.1, 0.3, 1.5, 3 and 10 mg/kg. Partial responses were achieved by three dose-escalation patients, of whom one had hepatocellular carcinoma and two had cutaneous melanoma. The monotherapy dose-escalation portion (N = 52 patients) of the phase I ivuxolimab trial is reported in the paper. In the dose-escalation cohort, about four fifths of patients were male, and the mean age was 60 years with a range of roughly 23 to 79. Overall study outcomes, separate from this receptor: At doses of 0.1 to 3.0 mg/kg, clonal expansion of both CD4+ and CD8+ blood T cells was observed from baseline to week 6. Which antigens the clonally expanded peripheral T cells were specific for was not determined. After ivuxolimab, more expanded clones were found on average in CD8+ T cells than in CD4+ T cells. Low levels of normalized T-cell clonal expansion were also seen in some patients who did not respond. In partial responders in the 0.1-3.0 mg/kg groups, normalized peripheral clonal expansion was found to be among the lowest, especially among CD8+ T cells.

Trimming takes 3 bases from V and 0 bases from J, and the germline ends sit 14 bases apart. The CDR1 and CDR2 encoded by the germline V gene are SNHLY and FYNNEI. The CDR3 numbers 17 residues from cysteine through phenylalanine. Left in the record is the CDR3 DNA by itself, 51 bases read in frame from the first base. Patients with a history of autoimmune disease or receiving systemic immunosuppression were excluded from the trial. Peripheral blood for TCR sequencing was collected from all dose cohorts at baseline, on cycle 4 day 1, and on cycle 7 day 1. Samples were obtained from an open-label, multicenter, first-in-human phase I dose-escalation trial of ivuxolimab. Adults with locally advanced or metastatic melanoma, renal cell carcinoma, hepatocellular carcinoma or head and neck squamous cell carcinoma were enrolled in the trial. Before TCR sequencing, CD4+ T cells and CD8+ T cells were sorted from peripheral blood as separate populations.

The sequencing used CD4+ or CD8+ T cells sorted from blood, collected in a trial of the OX40 agonist ivuxolimab. The rearranged segments are TRBV2 and TRBJ1-4, and the D gene may be TRBD1, 6 bases matching. This sequence originates from an adult with an advanced solid tumor such as melanoma, head and neck, liver or kidney cancer. DNA sequence: TGTGCCAGCAGTGATGACAGGTCCTTTGCAACTAATGAAAAACTGTTTTTT. This codes for CASSDDRSFATNEKLFF. Reference TRBV2 and TRBJ1-4 proteins supply the regions before and after the CDR3; the full variable domain is: EPEVTQTPSHQVTQMGQEVILRCVPISNHLYFYWYRQILGQKVEFLVSFYNNEISEKSEIFDDQFSVERPDGSNFTLKIRSTKLEDSAMYFCASSDDRSFATNEKLFFGSGTQLSVL.